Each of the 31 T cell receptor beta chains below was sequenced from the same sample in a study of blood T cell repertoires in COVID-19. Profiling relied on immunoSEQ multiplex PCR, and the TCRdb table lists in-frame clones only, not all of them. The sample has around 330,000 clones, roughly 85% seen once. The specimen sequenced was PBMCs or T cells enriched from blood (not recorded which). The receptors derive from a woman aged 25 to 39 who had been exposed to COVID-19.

The CDR3 nucleotides read TGTGCCAGCAGTGAAGTAGGCAATCAGCCCCAGCATTTT. Translated, it gives CASSEVGNQPQHF. This chain joins TRBV27 and TRBJ1-5; no firm D call. The V end lost 5 bases, the J end lost 2 bases, and 7 bases lay between the germline ends. Germline lookup yields CDR1 MNHEY and CDR2 SMNVEV (reference sequence). The CDR3 spans 13 residues.

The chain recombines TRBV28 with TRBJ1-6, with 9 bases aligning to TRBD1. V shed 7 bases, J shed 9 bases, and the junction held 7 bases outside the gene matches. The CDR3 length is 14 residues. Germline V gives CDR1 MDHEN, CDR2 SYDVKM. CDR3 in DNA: TGTGCCAGCATCCCGGGACAGGGAATTTCACCCCTCCACTTT. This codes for CASIPGQGISPLHF.

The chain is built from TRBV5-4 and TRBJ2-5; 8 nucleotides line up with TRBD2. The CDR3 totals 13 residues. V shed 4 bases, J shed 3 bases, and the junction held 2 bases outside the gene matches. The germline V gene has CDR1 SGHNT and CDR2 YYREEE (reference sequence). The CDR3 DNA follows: TGTGCCAGCAGCCGGGGACTAGAAGAGACCCAGTACTTC. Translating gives CASSRGLEETQYF.

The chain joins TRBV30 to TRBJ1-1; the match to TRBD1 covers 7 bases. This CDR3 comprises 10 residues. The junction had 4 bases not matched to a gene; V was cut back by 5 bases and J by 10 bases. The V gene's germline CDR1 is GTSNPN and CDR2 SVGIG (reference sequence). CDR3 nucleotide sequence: TGTGCCTGGGGCCGACAGGGAGCTTTCTTT. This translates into CAWGRQGAFF.

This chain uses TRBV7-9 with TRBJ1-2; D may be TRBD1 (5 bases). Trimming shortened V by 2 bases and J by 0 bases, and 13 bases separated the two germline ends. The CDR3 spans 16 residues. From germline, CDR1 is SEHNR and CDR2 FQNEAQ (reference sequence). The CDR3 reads CASSLPRGLSNYGYTF. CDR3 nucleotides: TGTGCCAGCAGCTTACCGCGGGGACTGTCTAACTATGGCTACACCTTC.

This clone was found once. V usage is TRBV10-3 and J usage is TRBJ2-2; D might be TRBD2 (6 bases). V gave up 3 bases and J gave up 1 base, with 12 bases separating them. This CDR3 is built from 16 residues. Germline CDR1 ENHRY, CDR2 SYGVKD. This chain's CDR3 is CAISESGVGNTGELFF. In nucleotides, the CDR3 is TGTGCCATCAGTGAATCGGGAGTGGGGAACACCGGGGAGCTGTTTTTT.

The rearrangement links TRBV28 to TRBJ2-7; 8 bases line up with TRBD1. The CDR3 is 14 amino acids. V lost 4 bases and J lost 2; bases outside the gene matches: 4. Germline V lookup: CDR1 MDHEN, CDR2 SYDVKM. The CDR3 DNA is TGTGCCAGCAGTTCTCAGGGGGCGCCCTACGAGCAGTACTTC. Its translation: CASSSQGAPYEQYF.

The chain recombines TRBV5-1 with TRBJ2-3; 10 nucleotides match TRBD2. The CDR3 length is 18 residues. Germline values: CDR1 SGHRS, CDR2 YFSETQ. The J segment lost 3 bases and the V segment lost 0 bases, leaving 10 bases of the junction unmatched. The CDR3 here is CASSLGSGSGRRTDTQYF. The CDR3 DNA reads TGCGCCAGCAGCTTGGGATCCGGTAGCGGGAGGAGGACAGATACGCAGTATTTT.

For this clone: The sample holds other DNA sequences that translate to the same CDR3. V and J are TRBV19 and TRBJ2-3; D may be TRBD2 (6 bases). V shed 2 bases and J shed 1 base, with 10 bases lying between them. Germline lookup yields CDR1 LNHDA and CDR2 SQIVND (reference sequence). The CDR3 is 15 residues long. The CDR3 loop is CASSIRRGGTDTQYF. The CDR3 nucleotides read TGTGCCAGTAGTATAAGGAGGGGAGGCACAGATACGCAGTATTTT.

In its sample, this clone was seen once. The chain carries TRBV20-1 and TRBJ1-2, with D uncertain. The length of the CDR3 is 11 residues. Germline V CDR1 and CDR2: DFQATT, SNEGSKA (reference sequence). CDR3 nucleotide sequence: TGCAGGCCTGACACTAACTATGGCTACACCTTC. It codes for CRPDTNYGYTF.

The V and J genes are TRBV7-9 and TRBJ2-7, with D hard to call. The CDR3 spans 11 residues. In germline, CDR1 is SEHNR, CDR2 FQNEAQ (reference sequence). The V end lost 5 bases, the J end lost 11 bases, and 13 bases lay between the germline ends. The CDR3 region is CASSQERSKYF. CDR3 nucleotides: TGTGCCAGCAGCCAAGAACGGTCGAAGTACTTC.

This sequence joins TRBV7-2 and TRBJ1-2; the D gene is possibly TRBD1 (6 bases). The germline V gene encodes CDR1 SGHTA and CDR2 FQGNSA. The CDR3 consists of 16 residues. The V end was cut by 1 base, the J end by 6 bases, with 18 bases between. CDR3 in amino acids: CASSLGGAQGRNGYTF. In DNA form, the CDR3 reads TGTGCCAGCAGCTTAGGAGGGGCACAGGGCCGGAATGGCTACACCTTC.

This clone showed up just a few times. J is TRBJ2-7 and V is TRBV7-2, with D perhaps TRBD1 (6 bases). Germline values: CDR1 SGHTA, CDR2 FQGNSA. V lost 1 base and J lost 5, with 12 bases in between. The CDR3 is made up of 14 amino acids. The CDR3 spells CASSLERSGDEQYF. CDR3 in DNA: TGTGCCAGCAGCTTAGAGAGGTCAGGGGACGAGCAGTACTTC.

DNA of the CDR3: TGTGCCAGCAGCAAAAGTCGGCGGGAGGGCCGCAGGGCGGTCATTCAGTACTTC. Translated: CASSKSRREGRRAVIQYF. The chain is built from TRBV21-1 and TRBJ2-4; the table's D call, TRBD2, was not checked against the DNA. TRBV21-1 is noted as a pseudogene. There are 18 residues in the CDR3.

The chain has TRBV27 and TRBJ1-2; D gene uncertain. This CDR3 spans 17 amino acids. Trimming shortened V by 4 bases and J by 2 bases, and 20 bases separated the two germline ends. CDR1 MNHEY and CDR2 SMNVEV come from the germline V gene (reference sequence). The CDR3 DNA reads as TGTGCCAGCAGTTCTGTGGCAACGTCACCGATCAACTATGGCTACACCTTC. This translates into CASSSVATSPINYGYTF.

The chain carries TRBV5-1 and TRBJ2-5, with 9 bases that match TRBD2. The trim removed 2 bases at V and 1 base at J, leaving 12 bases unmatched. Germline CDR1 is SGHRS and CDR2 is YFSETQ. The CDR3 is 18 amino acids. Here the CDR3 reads CASSFALSTSGIQETQYF. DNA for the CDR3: TGCGCCAGCAGCTTTGCTTTATCGACTAGCGGAATCCAAGAGACCCAGTACTTC. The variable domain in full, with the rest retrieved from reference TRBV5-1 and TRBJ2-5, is KAGVTQTPRYLIKTRGQQVTLSCSPISGHRSVSWYQQTPGQGLQFLFEYFSETQRNKGNFPGRFSGRQFSNSRSEMNVSTLELGDSALYLCASSFALSTSGIQETQYFGPGTRLLVL.

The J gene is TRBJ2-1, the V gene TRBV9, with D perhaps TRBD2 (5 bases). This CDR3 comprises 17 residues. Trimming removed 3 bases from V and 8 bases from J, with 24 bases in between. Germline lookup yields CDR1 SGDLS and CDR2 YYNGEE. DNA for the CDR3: TGTGCCAGCAGCGACCCACGGGTGGGAGTCAATCGGGATGAGCAGTTCTTC. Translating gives CASSDPRVGVNRDEQFF. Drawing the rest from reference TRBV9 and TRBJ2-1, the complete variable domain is DSGVTQTPKHLITATGQRVTLRCSPRSGDLSVYWYQQSLDQGLQFLIQYYNGEERAKGNILERFSAQQFPDLHSELNLSSLELGDSALYFCASSDPRVGVNRDEQFFGPGTRLTVL.

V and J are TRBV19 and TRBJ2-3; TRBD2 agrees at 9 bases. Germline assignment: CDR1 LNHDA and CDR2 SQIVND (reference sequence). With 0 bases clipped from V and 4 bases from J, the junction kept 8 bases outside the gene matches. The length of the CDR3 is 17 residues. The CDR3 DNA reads TGTGCCAGTAGTATAGATCGAGCGGCGGGAGGGTCAGATACGCAGTATTTT. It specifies CASSIDRAAGGSDTQYF.

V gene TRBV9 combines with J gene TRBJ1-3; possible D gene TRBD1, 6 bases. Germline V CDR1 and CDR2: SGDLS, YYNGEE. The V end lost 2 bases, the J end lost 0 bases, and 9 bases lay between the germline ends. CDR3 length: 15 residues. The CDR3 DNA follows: TGTGCCAGCAGCGTTGGACAGATCTCTGGAAACACCATATATTTT. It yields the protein CASSVGQISGNTIYF.

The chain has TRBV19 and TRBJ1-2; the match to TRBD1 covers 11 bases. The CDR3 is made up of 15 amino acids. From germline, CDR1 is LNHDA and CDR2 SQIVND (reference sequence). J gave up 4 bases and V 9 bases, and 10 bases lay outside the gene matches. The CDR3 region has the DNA TGTGCCAGCAGGGTCGGGACAGGGGGTATCTATGGCTACACCTTC. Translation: CASRVGTGGIYGYTF.

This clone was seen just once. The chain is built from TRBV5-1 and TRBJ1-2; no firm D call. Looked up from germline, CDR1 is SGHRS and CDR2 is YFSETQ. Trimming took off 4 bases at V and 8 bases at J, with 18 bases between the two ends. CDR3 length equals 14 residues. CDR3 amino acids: CASSREGFDAGYTF. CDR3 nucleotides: TGCGCCAGCAGCAGGGAGGGTTTTGATGCGGGCTACACCTTC.

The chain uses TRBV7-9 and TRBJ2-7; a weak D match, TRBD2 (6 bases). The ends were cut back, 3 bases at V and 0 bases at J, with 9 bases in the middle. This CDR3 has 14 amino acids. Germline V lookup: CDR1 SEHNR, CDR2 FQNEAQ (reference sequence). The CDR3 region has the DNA TGTGCCAGCAGCTTGGAGGGGTCCTCCTACGAGCAGTACTTC. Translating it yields CASSLEGSSYEQYF.

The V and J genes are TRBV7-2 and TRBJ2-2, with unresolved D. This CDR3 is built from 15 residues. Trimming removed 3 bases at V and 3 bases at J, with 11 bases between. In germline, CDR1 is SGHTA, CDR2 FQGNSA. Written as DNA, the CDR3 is TGTGCCAGCAGCTTTCGGCGGTCATACACCGGGGAGCTGTTTTTT. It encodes CASSFRRSYTGELFF.

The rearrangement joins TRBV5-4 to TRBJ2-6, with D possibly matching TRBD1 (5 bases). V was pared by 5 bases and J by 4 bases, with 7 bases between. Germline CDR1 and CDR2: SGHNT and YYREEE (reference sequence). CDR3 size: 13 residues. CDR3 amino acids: CASRKGGANVLTF. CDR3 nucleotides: TGTGCCAGCAGAAAGGGGGGGGCCAACGTCCTGACTTTC.

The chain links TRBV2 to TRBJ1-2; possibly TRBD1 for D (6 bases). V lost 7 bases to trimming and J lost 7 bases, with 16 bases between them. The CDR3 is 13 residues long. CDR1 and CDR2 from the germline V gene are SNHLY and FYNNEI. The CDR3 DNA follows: TGTGCCAGCAAGACCCAGGGGTTGGGTGGCTACACCTTC. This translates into CASKTQGLGGYTF.

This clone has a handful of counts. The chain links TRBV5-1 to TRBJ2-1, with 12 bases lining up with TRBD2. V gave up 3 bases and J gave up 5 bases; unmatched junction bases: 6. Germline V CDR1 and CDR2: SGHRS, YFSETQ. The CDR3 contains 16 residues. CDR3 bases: TGCGCCAGCAGCTCGAAGGGACTAGCGGGTAACAATGAGCAGTTCTTC. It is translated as CASSSKGLAGNNEQFF. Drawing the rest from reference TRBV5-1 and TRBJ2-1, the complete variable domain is KAGVTQTPRYLIKTRGQQVTLSCSPISGHRSVSWYQQTPGQGLQFLFEYFSETQRNKGNFPGRFSGRQFSNSRSEMNVSTLELGDSALYLCASSSKGLAGNNEQFFGPGTRLTVL.

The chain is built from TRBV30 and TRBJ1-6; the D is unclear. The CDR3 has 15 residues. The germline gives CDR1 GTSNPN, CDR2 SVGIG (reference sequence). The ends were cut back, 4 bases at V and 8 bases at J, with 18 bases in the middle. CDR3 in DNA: TGTGCCTGGACCCTATATTCGGGGTTGGATTCACCCCTCCACTTT. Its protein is CAWTLYSGLDSPLHF.

The CDR3: CASSYSQETQYF. CDR3 nucleotides: TGTGCCAGCAGTTACTCTCAAGAGACCCAGTACTTC. J is TRBJ2-5 and V is TRBV7-2; D unclear. CDR1 is SGHTA and CDR2 is FQGNSA in the germline V gene. The CDR3 runs to 12 residues. The germline V and J ends were trimmed by 6 bases and 2 bases, with 7 bases remaining between them.

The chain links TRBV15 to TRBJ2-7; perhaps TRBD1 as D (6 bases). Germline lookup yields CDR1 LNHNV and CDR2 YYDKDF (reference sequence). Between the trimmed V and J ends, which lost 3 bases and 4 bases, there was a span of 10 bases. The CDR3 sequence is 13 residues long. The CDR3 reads CATSSLQGYEQYF. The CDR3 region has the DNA TGTGCCACCAGCAGTCTACAGGGTTACGAGCAGTACTTC.

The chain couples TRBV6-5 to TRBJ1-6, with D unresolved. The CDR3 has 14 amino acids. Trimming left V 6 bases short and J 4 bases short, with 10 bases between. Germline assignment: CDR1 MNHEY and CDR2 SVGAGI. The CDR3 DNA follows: TGTGCCAGCAGCCGTGACAAATATAATTCACCCCTCCACTTT. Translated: CASSRDKYNSPLHF.

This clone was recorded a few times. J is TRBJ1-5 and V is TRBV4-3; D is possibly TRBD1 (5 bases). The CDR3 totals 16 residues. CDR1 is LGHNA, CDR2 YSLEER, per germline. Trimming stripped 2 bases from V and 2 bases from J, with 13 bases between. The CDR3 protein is CASSQFFRGGNQPQHF. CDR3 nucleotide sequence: TGCGCCAGCAGCCAATTTTTTCGGGGGGGCAATCAGCCCCAGCATTTT.